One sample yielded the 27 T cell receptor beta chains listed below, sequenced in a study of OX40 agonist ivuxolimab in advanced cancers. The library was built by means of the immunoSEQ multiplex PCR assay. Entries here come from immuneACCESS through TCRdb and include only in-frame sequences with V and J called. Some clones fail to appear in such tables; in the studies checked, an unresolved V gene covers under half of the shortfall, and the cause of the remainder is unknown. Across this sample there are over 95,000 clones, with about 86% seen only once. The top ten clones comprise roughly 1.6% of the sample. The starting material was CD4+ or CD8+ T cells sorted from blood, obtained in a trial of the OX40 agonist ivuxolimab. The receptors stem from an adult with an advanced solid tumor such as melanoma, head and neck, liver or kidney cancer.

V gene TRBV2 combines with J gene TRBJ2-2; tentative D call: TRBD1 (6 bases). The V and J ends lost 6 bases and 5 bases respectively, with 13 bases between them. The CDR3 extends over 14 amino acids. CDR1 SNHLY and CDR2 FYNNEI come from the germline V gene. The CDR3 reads CASRDYDRTGELFF. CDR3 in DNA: TGTGCCAGCAGGGATTATGACAGGACCGGGGAGCTGTTTTTT.

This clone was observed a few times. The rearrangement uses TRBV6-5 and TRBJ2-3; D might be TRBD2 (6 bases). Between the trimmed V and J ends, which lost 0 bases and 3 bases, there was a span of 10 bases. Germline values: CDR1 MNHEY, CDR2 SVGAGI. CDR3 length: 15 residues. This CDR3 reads CASSYSIAVTDTQYF. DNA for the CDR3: TGTGCCAGCAGTTACTCGATAGCGGTTACAGATACGCAGTATTTT.

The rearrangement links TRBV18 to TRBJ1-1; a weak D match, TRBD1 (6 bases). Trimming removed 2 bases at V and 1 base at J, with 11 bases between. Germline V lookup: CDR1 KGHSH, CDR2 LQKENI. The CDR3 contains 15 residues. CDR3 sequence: CASSPAGARNTEAFF. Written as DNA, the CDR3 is TGTGCCAGCTCACCAGCAGGGGCACGGAACACTGAAGCTTTCTTT.

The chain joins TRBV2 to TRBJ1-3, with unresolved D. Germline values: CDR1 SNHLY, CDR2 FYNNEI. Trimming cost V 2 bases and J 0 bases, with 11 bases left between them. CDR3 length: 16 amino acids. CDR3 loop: CASSERAVPSGNTIYF. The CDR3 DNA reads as TGTGCCAGCAGTGAACGGGCAGTCCCCTCTGGAAACACCATATATTTT. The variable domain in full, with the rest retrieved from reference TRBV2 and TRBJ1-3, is EPEVTQTPSHQVTQMGQEVILRCVPISNHLYFYWYRQILGQKVEFLVSFYNNEISEKSEIFDDQFSVERPDGSNFTLKIRSTKLEDSAMYFCASSERAVPSGNTIYFGEGSWLTVV.

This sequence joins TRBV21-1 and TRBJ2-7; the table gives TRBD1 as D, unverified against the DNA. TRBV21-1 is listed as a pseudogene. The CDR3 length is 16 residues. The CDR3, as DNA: TGTGCCAGCAGCAAATACGCTCAACAGGCCGTCTACGAGCAGTACTTC. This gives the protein CASSKYAQQAVYEQYF.

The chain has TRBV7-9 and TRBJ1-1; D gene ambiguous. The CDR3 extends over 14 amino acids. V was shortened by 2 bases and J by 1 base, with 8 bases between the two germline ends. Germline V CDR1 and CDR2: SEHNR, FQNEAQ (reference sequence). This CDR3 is CASSLTGRNTEAFF. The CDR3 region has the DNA TGTGCCAGCAGCTTAACGGGTCGGAACACTGAAGCTTTCTTT. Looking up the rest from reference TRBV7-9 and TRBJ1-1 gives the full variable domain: DTGVSQNPRHKITKRGQNVTFRCDPISEHNRLYWYRQTLGQGPEFLTYFQNEAQLEKSRLLSDRFSAERPKGSFSTLEIQRTEQGDSAMYLCASSLTGRNTEAFFGQGTRLTVV.

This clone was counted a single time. CDR3 region: CASSLMGGGETQYF. CDR3 DNA: TGTGCCAGCAGCTTAATGGGGGGCGGGGAGACCCAGTACTTC. The chain has TRBV7-9 and TRBJ2-5, with D tentatively TRBD1 or TRBD2 (6 bases each). Trimming stripped 2 bases from V and 5 bases from J, with 12 bases between. The germline V gene encodes CDR1 SEHNR and CDR2 FQNEAQ (reference sequence). This CDR3 comprises 14 residues. The full variable domain, rest sourced from reference TRBV7-9 and TRBJ2-5, is DTGVSQNPRHKITKRGQNVTFRCDPISEHNRLYWYRQTLGQGPEFLTYFQNEAQLEKSRLLSDRFSAERPKGSFSTLEIQRTEQGDSAMYLCASSLMGGGETQYFGPGTRLLVL.

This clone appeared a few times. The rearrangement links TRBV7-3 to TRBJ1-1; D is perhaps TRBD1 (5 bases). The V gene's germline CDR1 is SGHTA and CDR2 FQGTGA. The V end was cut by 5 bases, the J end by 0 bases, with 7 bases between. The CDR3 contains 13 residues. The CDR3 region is CASSAQVNTEAFF. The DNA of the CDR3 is TGTGCCAGCAGCGCACAGGTGAACACTGAAGCTTTCTTT.

CDR3 coding DNA: TGCGCCAGCAGTCGGACTGGGCTAGCGGGGGGCGTAACGGCGAACACCGGGGAGCTGTTTTTT. This codes for CASSRTGLAGGVTANTGELFF. The chain links TRBV23-1 to TRBJ2-2; TRBD2 aligns across 11 bases. TRBV23-1 counts as an open reading frame of uncertain function. The CDR3 is 21 residues long. Trimming at V came to 4 bases and at J to 0 bases, leaving 16 bases not matched to a gene.

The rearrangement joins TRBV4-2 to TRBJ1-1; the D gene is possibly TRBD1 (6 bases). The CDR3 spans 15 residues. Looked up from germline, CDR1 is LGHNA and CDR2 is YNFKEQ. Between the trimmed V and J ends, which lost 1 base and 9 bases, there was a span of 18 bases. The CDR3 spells CASSQVTTARGQAFF. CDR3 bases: TGTGCCAGCAGCCAAGTGACTACAGCCAGGGGCCAAGCTTTCTTT.

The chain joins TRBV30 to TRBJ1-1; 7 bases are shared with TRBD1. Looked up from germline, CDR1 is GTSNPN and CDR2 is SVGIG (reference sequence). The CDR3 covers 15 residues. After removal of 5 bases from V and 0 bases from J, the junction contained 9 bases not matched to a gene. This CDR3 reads CAWESGTVMNTEAFF. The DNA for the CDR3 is TGTGCCTGGGAGTCCGGGACAGTTATGAACACTGAAGCTTTCTTT.

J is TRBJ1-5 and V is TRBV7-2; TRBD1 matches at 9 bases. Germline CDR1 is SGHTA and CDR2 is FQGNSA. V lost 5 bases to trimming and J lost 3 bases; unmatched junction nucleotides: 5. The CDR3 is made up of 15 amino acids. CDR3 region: CASSPRQGVNQPQHF. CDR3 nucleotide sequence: TGTGCCAGCAGCCCAAGACAGGGGGTCAATCAGCCCCAGCATTTT.

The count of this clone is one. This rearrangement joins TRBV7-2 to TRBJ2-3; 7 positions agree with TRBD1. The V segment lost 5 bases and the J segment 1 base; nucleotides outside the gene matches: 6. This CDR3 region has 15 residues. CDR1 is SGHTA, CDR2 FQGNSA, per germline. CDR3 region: CASSHRDSRTDTQYF. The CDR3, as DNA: TGTGCCAGCAGCCACCGGGACAGCCGCACAGATACGCAGTATTTT.

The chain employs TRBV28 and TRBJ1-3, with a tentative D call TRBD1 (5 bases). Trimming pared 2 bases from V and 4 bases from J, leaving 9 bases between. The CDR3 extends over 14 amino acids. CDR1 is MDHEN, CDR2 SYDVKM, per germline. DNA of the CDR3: TGTGCCAGCAGTTTAACGGGGGACGGAAACACCATATATTTT. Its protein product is CASSLTGDGNTIYF.

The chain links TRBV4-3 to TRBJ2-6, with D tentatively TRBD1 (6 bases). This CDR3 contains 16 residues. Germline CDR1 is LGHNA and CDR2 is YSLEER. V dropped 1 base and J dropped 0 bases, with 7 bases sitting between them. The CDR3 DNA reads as TGCGCCAGCAGCCAAGCAGGGGTCTCTGGGGCCAACGTCCTGACTTTC. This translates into CASSQAGVSGANVLTF.

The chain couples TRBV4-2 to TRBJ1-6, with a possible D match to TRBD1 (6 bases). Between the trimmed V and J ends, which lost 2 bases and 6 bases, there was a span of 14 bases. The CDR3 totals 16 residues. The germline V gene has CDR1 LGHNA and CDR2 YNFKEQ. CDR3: CASSQTVGTRNSPLHF. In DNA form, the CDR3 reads TGTGCCAGCAGCCAAACAGTCGGGACACGTAATTCACCCCTCCACTTT.

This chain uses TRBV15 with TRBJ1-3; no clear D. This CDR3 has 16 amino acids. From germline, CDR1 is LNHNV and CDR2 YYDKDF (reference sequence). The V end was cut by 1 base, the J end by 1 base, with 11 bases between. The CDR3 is CATSRGGSQSGNTIYF. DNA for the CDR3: TGTGCCACCAGCAGAGGTGGCAGTCAATCTGGAAACACCATATATTTT.

The chain's CDR3 is CASSPLASSTDTQYF. The CDR3 DNA reads TGTGCCAGCAGCCCACTAGCGTCGTCCACAGATACGCAGTATTTT. The chain uses TRBV7-2 and TRBJ2-3; 7 bases fit TRBD2. Trimming cost V 5 bases and J 2 bases; bases outside gene matches: 7. CDR3 length: 15 residues. Germline V gene sequence: CDR1 SGHTA, CDR2 FQGNSA.

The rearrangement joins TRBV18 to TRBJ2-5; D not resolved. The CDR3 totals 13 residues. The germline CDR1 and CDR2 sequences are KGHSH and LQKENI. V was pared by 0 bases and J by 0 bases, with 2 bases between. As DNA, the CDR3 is TGTGCCAGCTCACCACCGAACCAAGAGACCCAGTACTTC. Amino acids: CASSPPNQETQYF.

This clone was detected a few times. CDR3 region: CASGVSLLPQHF. Written as DNA, the CDR3 is TGTGCTAGTGGTGTATCCCTGTTGCCCCAGCATTTT. The chain combines TRBV12-5 with TRBJ1-5; D gene ambiguous. V was pared by 5 bases and J by 9 bases, with 11 bases between. This CDR3 comprises 12 residues. The germline gives CDR1 LGHNT, CDR2 FRNRAP.

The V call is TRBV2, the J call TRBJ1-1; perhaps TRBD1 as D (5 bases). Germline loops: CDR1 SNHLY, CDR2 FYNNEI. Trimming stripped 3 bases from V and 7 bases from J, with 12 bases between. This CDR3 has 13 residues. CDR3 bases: TGTGCCAGCAGTGATGGGGGGTTCGGTGAAGCTTTCTTT. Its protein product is CASSDGGFGEAFF.

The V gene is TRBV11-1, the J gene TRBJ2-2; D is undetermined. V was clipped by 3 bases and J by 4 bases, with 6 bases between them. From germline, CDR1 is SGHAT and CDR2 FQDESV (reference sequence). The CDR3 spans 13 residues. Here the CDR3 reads CASSFRGTGELFF. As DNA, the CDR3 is TGTGCCAGCAGCTTCAGAGGCACCGGGGAGCTGTTTTTT. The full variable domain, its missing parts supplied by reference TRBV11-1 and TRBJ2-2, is EAEVAQSPRYKITEKSQAVAFWCDPISGHATLYWYRQILGQGPELLVQFQDESVVDDSQLPKDRFSAERLKGVDSTLKIQPAELGDSAMYLCASSFRGTGELFFGEGSRLTVL.

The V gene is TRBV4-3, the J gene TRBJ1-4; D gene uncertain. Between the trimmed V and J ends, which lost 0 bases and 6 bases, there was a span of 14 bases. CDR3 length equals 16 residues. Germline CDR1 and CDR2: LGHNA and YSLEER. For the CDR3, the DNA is TGCGCCAGCAGCCAAGATCCATTAGGGCGTTATGAAAAACTGTTTTTT. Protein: CASSQDPLGRYEKLFF.

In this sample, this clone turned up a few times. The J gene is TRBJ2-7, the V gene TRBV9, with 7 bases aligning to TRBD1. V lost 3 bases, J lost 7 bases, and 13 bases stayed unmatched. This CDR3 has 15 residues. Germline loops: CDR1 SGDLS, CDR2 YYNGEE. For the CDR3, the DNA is TGTGCCAGCAGCGAGACGACAGGGATTGGCGGAGAGCAGTACTTC. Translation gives CASSETTGIGGEQYF. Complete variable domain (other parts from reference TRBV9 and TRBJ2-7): DSGVTQTPKHLITATGQRVTLRCSPRSGDLSVYWYQQSLDQGLQFLIQYYNGEERAKGNILERFSAQQFPDLHSELNLSSLELGDSALYFCASSETTGIGGEQYFGPGTRLTVT.

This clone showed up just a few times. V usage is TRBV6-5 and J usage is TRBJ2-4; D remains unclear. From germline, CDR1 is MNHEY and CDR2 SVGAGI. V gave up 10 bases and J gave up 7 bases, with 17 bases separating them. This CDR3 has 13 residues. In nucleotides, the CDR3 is TGTGCCACCCTGGGGATCGGTCGGAACATTCAGTACTTC. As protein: CATLGIGRNIQYF.

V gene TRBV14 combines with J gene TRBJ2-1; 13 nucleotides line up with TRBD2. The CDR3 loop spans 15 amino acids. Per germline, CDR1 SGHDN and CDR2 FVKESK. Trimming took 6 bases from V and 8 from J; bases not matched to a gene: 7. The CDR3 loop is CASRLGTSGNYEQFF. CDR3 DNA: TGTGCCAGCAGACTCGGGACTAGCGGGAACTATGAGCAGTTCTTC.

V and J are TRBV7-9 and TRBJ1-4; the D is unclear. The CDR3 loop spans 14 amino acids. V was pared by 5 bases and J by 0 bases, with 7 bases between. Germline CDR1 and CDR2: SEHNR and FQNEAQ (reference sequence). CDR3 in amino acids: CASSQEATNEKLFF. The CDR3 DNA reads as TGTGCCAGCAGCCAAGAGGCAACTAATGAAAAACTGTTTTTT.